These 9 T cell receptor beta chains were sequenced from one sample in a study of response to subunit inactivated influenza vaccine. TCRdb reprocessed the RT-PCR reads with MiXCR, giving one entry per CDR3 protein. The sample carries approximately 730,000 distinct CDR3 sequences, about 15% recorded once. This specimen was PBMCs from blood, taken approximately 15 days before vaccination. The receptors derive from a man aged 50-60 years who received an inactivated influenza vaccine.

This chain uses TRBV27 with TRBJ2-5, with 7 bases that match TRBD1. CDR3 length: 15 amino acids. The germline V gene has CDR1 MNHEY and CDR2 SMNVEV (reference sequence). The V and J ends lost 3 bases and 4 bases, in that order; junction bases with no gene match: 8. Here the CDR3 DNA reads TGTGCCAGCAGTTTCGAGGGGGCGCGGTCAGAGACCCAGTACTTC. Amino acid sequence: CASSFEGARSETQYF.

The chain carries TRBV4-1 and TRBJ1-6; weak D call: TRBD1 (5 bases). CDR1 and CDR2 from the germline V gene are MGHRA and YSYEKL. This CDR3 has 19 amino acids. Between the trimmed V and J ends, which lost 0 bases and 10 bases, there was a span of 25 bases. The CDR3 sequence is CASSQDPRSGVTVASPLHF. CDR3 bases: TGCGCCAGCAGCCAAGATCCCAGGTCGGGGGTTACGGTAGCATCACCCCTCCACTTT.

A note on this clonotype: A read error may produce the germline difference seen at one junction end. The V call is TRBV20-1, the J call TRBJ2-4, with TRBD2 identical over 10 bases. The CDR3 contains 16 residues. The germline CDR1 and CDR2 sequences are DFQATT and SNEGSKA (reference sequence). The CDR3 DNA sequence: TGCTGTGCTCGGGACCTAGCGGGAGCCCCACGGGACATTCAGTACTTC. Translation: CCARDLAGAPRDIQYF.

To note about this clonotype: Germline is not matched at one junction end, which may reflect a read error. V gene TRBV4-3 combines with J gene TRBJ1-1; D not certain. The CDR3 covers 14 residues. CDR1 and CDR2 (germline): LGHNA, YSLEER. In DNA, the CDR3 is TGCGTCAGCAGCTTACGGATCCTGAACACTGAAGCTTTCTTT. The encoded protein is CVSSLRILNTEAFF.

This clonotype was detected ten times or more. The rearrangement joins TRBV6-1 to TRBJ2-7, with D unresolved. Trimming took off 1 base at V and 4 bases at J, with 5 bases between the two ends. Per germline, CDR1 MNHNS and CDR2 SASEGT. The CDR3 is made up of 12 amino acids. The CDR3 DNA follows: TGTGCCAGCAGTGAAGGGTCTTACGAGCAGTACTTC. Its protein product is CASSEGSYEQYF.

The chain uses TRBV29-1 and TRBJ2-7, with D uncertain. Deletions cut 4 bases from V and 0 bases from J, with 7 bases between. The CDR3 contains 12 residues. The germline CDR1 and CDR2 sequences are SQVTM and ANQGSEA. CDR3 bases: TGCAGCGTTGCCGCTAACTCCTACGAGCAGTACTTC. The encoded protein is CSVAANSYEQYF.

This clonotype was counted a few times. The V call is TRBV27, the J call TRBJ1-2; D perhaps matches TRBD1 (6 bases). This CDR3 has 16 amino acids. V shed 4 bases and J shed 4 bases, with 19 bases lying between them. The germline V gene has CDR1 MNHEY and CDR2 SMNVEV (reference sequence). CDR3 amino acids: CASSSKAGQPLYGYTF. CDR3 DNA sequence: TGTGCCAGCAGTTCCAAAGCCGGACAGCCCCTCTATGGCTACACCTTC.

The chain has TRBV12-3 or TRBV12-4 and TRBJ2-2; no clear D. The CDR3 is made up of 11 amino acids. Trimming pared 8 bases from V and 4 bases from J, leaving 5 bases between. The CDR3 sequence is CASRFTGELFF. In DNA, the CDR3 is TGTGCCAGCCGGTTCACCGGGGAGCTGTTTTTT.

This clonotype was detected many times. The chain recombines TRBV28 with TRBJ2-7, with D maybe TRBD2 (5 bases). CDR1 MDHEN and CDR2 SYDVKM come from the germline V gene. This CDR3 is 16 amino acids long. Trimming took 5 bases from V and 5 from J, leaving 22 bases between them. The CDR3 DNA follows: TGTGCCAGCAGTACATCTTACGGCCCCCGGACTGACGAGCAGTACTTC. This gives the protein CASSTSYGPRTDEQYF.